These 27 T cell receptor beta chains were sequenced from one sample in a study of T cell responses to AZD1222 COVID-19 vaccine. Sequencing was performed with immunoSEQ multiplex PCR; in TCRdb, only in-frame clones are kept and a portion is missing. Of about 89,000 clones listed, over 80% are singletons. The sample in question was peripheral blood, obtained 28 days after the second AZD1222 dose. These receptors were collected from an adult who received the AZD1222 COVID-19 vaccine.

The rearrangement uses TRBV18 and TRBJ2-1, with D perhaps given as TRBD1 or TRBD2 (5 bases each). This CDR3 spans 16 amino acids. Germline loops: CDR1 KGHSH, CDR2 LQKENI. The V and J ends lost 0 bases and 4 bases respectively, with 13 bases between them. CDR3: CASSPPKGRLYNEQFF. In DNA form, the CDR3 reads TGTGCCAGCTCACCACCGAAGGGGAGACTTTACAATGAGCAGTTCTTC.

The chain carries TRBV5-1 and TRBJ1-1; D is unclear. Trimming took 0 bases from V and 0 from J, leaving 6 bases between them. Germline lookup yields CDR1 SGHRS and CDR2 YFSETQ. The CDR3 consists of 14 residues. The DNA of the CDR3 is TGCGCCAGCAGCTTGGGGACCATGAACACTGAAGCTTTCTTT. Encoded protein: CASSLGTMNTEAFF.

This chain's CDR3 is CASTPTGQAAQFF. For the CDR3, the DNA is TGTGCCAGCACCCCGACAGGTCAGGCCGCCCAGTTCTTC. The chain links TRBV12-3 or TRBV12-4 to TRBJ2-1; tentative D call: TRBD1 (6 bases). This CDR3 is 13 amino acids long. Between the trimmed V and J ends, which lost 7 bases and 13 bases, there was a span of 20 bases.

The chain combines TRBV2 with TRBJ1-4; D gene ambiguous. Germline loops: CDR1 SNHLY, CDR2 FYNNEI. V lost 7 bases and J lost 8, with 17 bases in between. This CDR3 is built from 14 residues. The CDR3 loop is CASKRRGLAEKLFF. The CDR3 nucleotides are TGTGCCAGCAAGCGCCGGGGATTAGCGGAAAAACTGTTTTTT. The full variable domain, completed using reference TRBV2 and TRBJ1-4, is EPEVTQTPSHQVTQMGQEVILRCVPISNHLYFYWYRQILGQKVEFLVSFYNNEISEKSEIFDDQFSVERPDGSNFTLKIRSTKLEDSAMYFCASKRRGLAEKLFFGSGTQLSVL.

The chain joins TRBV6-5 to TRBJ1-2; TRBD1 agrees at 8 bases. V lost 0 bases and J lost 6; bases outside the gene matches: 6. CDR3 length equals 15 residues. The germline CDR1 and CDR2 sequences are MNHEY and SVGAGI. CDR3 loop: CASSYSLTGGDGYTF. CDR3 bases: TGTGCCAGCAGTTACTCCCTAACAGGGGGGGATGGCTACACCTTC.

This chain connects TRBV28 to TRBJ1-3; 8 bases map to TRBD1. The V segment lost 5 bases and the J segment 2 bases; nucleotides outside the gene matches: 2. Germline V gene data show CDR1 as MDHEN and CDR2 as SYDVKM. The CDR3 runs 14 residues. CDR3: CASSPGGAGNTIYF. DNA for the CDR3: TGTGCCAGCAGTCCAGGGGGCGCTGGAAACACCATATATTTT.

The rearrangement uses TRBV27 and TRBJ1-6; no clear D. Trimming stripped 2 bases from V and 11 bases from J, with 10 bases between. CDR3 length equals 13 residues. Germline V lookup: CDR1 MNHEY, CDR2 SMNVEV (reference sequence). The CDR3 region is CASSLDGMAPLHF. CDR3 DNA sequence: TGTGCCAGCAGTTTAGACGGGATGGCACCCCTCCACTTT.

The rearrangement uses TRBV19 and TRBJ1-2; D is unresolved. V was shortened by 6 bases and J by 5 bases, with 16 bases between the two germline ends. This CDR3 region has 14 residues. Germline V CDR1 and CDR2: LNHDA, SQIVND (reference sequence). The CDR3 DNA follows: TGTGCCAGTAGGCCGGACCCGAACAATTATGGCTACACCTTC. This gives the protein CASRPDPNNYGYTF.

The rearrangement uses TRBV2 and TRBJ2-3, with TRBD1 matching 7 bases. V lost 9 bases and J lost 3; bases outside the gene matches: 9. Germline loops: CDR1 SNHLY, CDR2 FYNNEI. The CDR3 contains 14 residues. CDR3 protein: CASTGVAMTDTQYF. CDR3 bases: TGTGCCAGTACAGGGGTAGCGATGACAGATACGCAGTATTTT.

The chain employs TRBV5-1 and TRBJ1-1, with a tentative D call TRBD1 (5 bases). Germline loops: CDR1 SGHRS, CDR2 YFSETQ. V lost 5 bases, J lost 6 bases, and 17 bases lay in between. The CDR3 is 14 residues long. The CDR3 loop is CASSSTALFAEAFF. CDR3 nucleotides: TGCGCCAGCAGTTCGACAGCGCTTTTCGCTGAAGCTTTCTTT.

The V gene is TRBV5-4, the J gene TRBJ2-7, with no clear D. Per germline, CDR1 SGHNT and CDR2 YYREEE (reference sequence). V lost 2 bases to trimming and J lost 6 bases, with 6 bases between them. There are 11 residues in the CDR3. The CDR3 sequence: CASSFVGEQYF. CDR3 coding DNA: TGTGCCAGCAGCTTTGTAGGCGAGCAGTACTTC.

The chain employs TRBV27 and TRBJ2-3; D is possibly TRBD2 (5 bases). CDR1 is MNHEY, CDR2 SMNVEV, per germline (reference sequence). With 10 bases removed from V and 6 bases from J, the gap between germline ends came to 17 bases. The length of the CDR3 is 13 residues. CDR3 sequence: CATRVHAGDTQYF. CDR3 bases: TGTGCCACCCGGGTCCACGCGGGCGATACGCAGTATTTT.

This chain connects TRBV7-3 to TRBJ1-5; D call uncertain. V lost 3 bases to trimming and J lost 5 bases, with 17 bases between them. The CDR3 is 16 amino acids. The germline gives CDR1 SGHTA, CDR2 FQGTGA. The CDR3 DNA reads as TGTGCCAGCAGCTTGATGTTCCCGCACTGCCATCAGCCCCAGCATTTT. Translated: CASSLMFPHCHQPQHF.

The rearrangement joins TRBV28 to TRBJ1-2, with 10 positions matching TRBD1. After removal of 3 bases from V and 3 bases from J, the junction contained 7 bases not matched to a gene. The V gene's germline CDR1 is MDHEN and CDR2 SYDVKM. This CDR3 is 16 amino acids long. CDR3 sequence: CASSLGPTGGDYGYTF. DNA of the CDR3: TGTGCCAGCAGTTTGGGACCGACAGGGGGCGACTATGGCTACACCTTC.

This sequence joins TRBV4-1 and TRBJ1-1, with TRBD1 as a possible D gene (6 bases). The CDR3 length is 16 residues. Germline V gene data show CDR1 as MGHRA and CDR2 as YSYEKL. Trimming stripped 1 base from V and 4 bases from J, with 16 bases between. As DNA, the CDR3 is TGCGCCAGCAGCCAAGTAACGAGGCAGGGGAGCACTGAAGCTTTCTTT. Residues: CASSQVTRQGSTEAFF.

V usage is TRBV5-4 and J usage is TRBJ2-2; the match to TRBD1 covers 10 bases. Losses at the gene ends were 3 bases for V and 0 bases for J; bases not matched to a gene: 2. The CDR3 is 16 residues long. Looked up from germline, CDR1 is SGHNT and CDR2 is YYREEE (reference sequence). CDR3 sequence reads: CASSSGQGANTGELFF. The CDR3 DNA sequence: TGTGCCAGCAGCTCAGGACAGGGGGCGAACACCGGGGAGCTGTTTTTT.

The chain joins TRBV11-1 to TRBJ1-1, with 8 nucleotides matching TRBD1. The V gene end was trimmed by 5 bases and the J gene end by 7 bases; junction bases not matched to a gene: 9. This CDR3 region has 14 residues. In germline, CDR1 is SGHAT, CDR2 FQDESV (reference sequence). The CDR3: CASSPPDRADEAFF. In nucleotides, the CDR3 is TGTGCCAGCAGCCCCCCGGACAGGGCTGATGAAGCTTTCTTT.

V usage is TRBV7-9 and J usage is TRBJ1-2; tentatively, D is TRBD1 (5 bases). CDR3 size: 15 residues. CDR1 and CDR2 from the germline V gene are SEHNR and FQNEAQ (reference sequence). The V end was cut by 1 base, the J end by 1 base, with 10 bases between. The CDR3 is CASSLGRGDNYGYTF. The DNA of the CDR3 is TGTGCCAGCAGCTTAGGACGGGGGGATAACTATGGCTACACCTTC.

The chain has TRBV27 and TRBJ2-1; the match to TRBD2 covers 11 bases. V trimming: 1 base; J trimming: 8 bases; junction bases outside the gene matches: 4. The CDR3 loop spans 15 amino acids. The germline V gene has CDR1 MNHEY and CDR2 SMNVEV (reference sequence). CDR3 sequence: CASSLLAGGRHEQFF. The CDR3 bases are TGTGCCAGCAGTTTATTAGCGGGGGGGCGCCATGAGCAGTTCTTC.

The chain is built from TRBV9 and TRBJ1-5; D is unresolved. The CDR3 runs to 15 residues. The V gene's germline CDR1 is SGDLS and CDR2 YYNGEE. V lost 0 bases to trimming and J lost 5 bases, with 12 bases between them. CDR3 nucleotides: TGTGCCAGCAGCGTAGCACCATCGGGAGATCAGCCCCAGCATTTT. Translation: CASSVAPSGDQPQHF.

CDR3 DNA sequence: TGTGCCAGCAGTTTATCGGCAGGGGAAAGCTCCTATAATTCACCCCTCCACTTT. Translated: CASSLSAGESSYNSPLHF. The genes are TRBV27 and TRBJ1-6; D is possibly TRBD1 (6 bases). V lost 0 bases, J lost 0 bases, and 12 bases lay in between. This CDR3 spans 18 amino acids. Germline CDR1 reads MNHEY; CDR2 reads SMNVEV (reference sequence).

This clone was counted a single time. The chain has TRBV13 and TRBJ2-7, with 7 bases fitting TRBD1. Germline CDR1 reads PRHDT; CDR2 reads FYEKMQ (reference sequence). V lost 0 bases, J lost 4 bases, and 3 bases stayed unmatched. The length of the CDR3 is 14 residues. CDR3 loop: CASSLGQGLYEQYF. The CDR3 bases are TGTGCCAGCAGCTTAGGACAGGGGTTGTACGAGCAGTACTTC.

The chain links TRBV30 to TRBJ1-2; D remains unclear. This CDR3 contains 12 residues. Between the trimmed V and J ends, which lost 8 bases and 4 bases, there was a span of 14 bases. Looked up from germline, CDR1 is GTSNPN and CDR2 is SVGIG (reference sequence). For the CDR3, the DNA is TGTGCCCGGCCCATGCGCGGCTATGGCTACACCTTC. Its translation: CARPMRGYGYTF.

The gene calls are TRBV7-6 and TRBJ1-2; 7 bases line up with TRBD1. Per the germline V gene, CDR1 is SGHVS and CDR2 is FNYEAQ. CDR3 length: 14 residues. J gave up 2 bases and V 5 bases, and 5 bases lay outside the gene matches. CDR3 coding DNA: TGTGCCAGCAGCAGAGGGGACAGAAACTATGGCTACACCTTC. The encoded protein is CASSRGDRNYGYTF. Looking up the rest from reference TRBV7-6 and TRBJ1-2 gives the full variable domain: GAGVSQSPRYKVTKRGQDVALRCDPISGHVSLYWYRQALGQGPEFLTYFNYEAQQDKSGLPNDRFSAERPEGSISTLTIQRTEQRDSAMYRCASSRGDRNYGYTFGSGTRLTVV.

The J gene is TRBJ1-2, the V gene TRBV5-1; possible D gene TRBD1, 5 bases. From germline, CDR1 is SGHRS and CDR2 YFSETQ. The ends were cut back, 0 bases at V and 9 bases at J, with 12 bases in the middle. The CDR3 loop spans 13 amino acids. The CDR3 DNA sequence: TGCGCCAGCAGCTTGGCCTCAGGGAATCGCTACACCTTC. It encodes CASSLASGNRYTF.

This clone showed up just a few times. The chain uses TRBV14 and TRBJ1-4; D uncertain. The CDR3 consists of 13 residues. The germline gives CDR1 SGHDN, CDR2 FVKESK. Trimming pared 4 bases from V and 0 bases from J, leaving 3 bases between. The CDR3 here is CASSRTTNEKLFF. DNA of the CDR3: TGTGCCAGCAGCCGGACAACTAATGAAAAACTGTTTTTT.

This chain joins TRBV30 and TRBJ1-6; D is ambiguous. The length of the CDR3 is 13 residues. Per germline, CDR1 GTSNPN and CDR2 SVGIG (reference sequence). V lost 1 base and J lost 5, with 6 bases in between. The CDR3 sequence is CAWSARNNSPLHF. The CDR3 nucleotides read TGTGCCTGGAGTGCCCGGAATAATTCACCCCTCCACTTT.